Detailed here is one TCR beta chain. Antigen unknown. The protocol was immunoSEQ multiplex PCR, while the TCRdb copy is restricted to in-frame clones and leaves out a portion. The sample has hundreds of thousands of clones, 86% seen once. The data originate from a study of cytomegalovirus exposure and HLA in healthy donors. Background on the study: It was reported in a later analysis that the same platform had been used for the 100 to 150 validation repertoires as for the approximately 700 first-cohort repertoires.

Study outcomes and limitations: Rarity held for most TCR sequences, but there were some public TCRs that occurred in many donors. Cytomegalovirus status, reportedly, was diagnosed with high specificity and sensitivity by the classifier.

This CDR3 comprises 15 residues. V lost 5 bases and J lost 5, with 17 bases in between. CDR1 and CDR2 (germline): LNHDA, SQIVND (reference sequence). This TCR came from a woman aged 18-29 years in good health and CMV-seronegative. Sequenced input: PBMCs. The gene calls are TRBV19 and TRBJ2-3, with D possibly TRBD2 on 6 matching bases. CDR3: CASSEEGLSGDTQYF. CDR3 in DNA: TGTGCCAGTAGTGAGGAGGGACTTAGCGGAGATACGCAGTATTTT.